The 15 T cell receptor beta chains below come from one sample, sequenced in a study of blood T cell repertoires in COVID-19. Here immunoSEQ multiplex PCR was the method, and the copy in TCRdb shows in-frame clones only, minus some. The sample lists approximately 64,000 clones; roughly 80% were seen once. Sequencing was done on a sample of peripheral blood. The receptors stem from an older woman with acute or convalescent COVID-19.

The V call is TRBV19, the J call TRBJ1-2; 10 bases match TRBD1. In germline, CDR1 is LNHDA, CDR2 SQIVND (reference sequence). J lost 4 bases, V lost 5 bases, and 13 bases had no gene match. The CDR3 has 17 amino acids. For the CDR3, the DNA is TGTGCCAGTAGTCCCGGGGCCGGGACAGGGGCTATCTATGGCTACACCTTC. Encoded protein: CASSPGAGTGAIYGYTF.

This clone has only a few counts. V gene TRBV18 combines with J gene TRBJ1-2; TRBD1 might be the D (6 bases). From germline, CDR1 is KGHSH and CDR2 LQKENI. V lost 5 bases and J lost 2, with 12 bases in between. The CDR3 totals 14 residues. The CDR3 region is CASSDGQLNYGYTF. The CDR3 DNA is TGTGCCAGCTCAGACGGACAGTTAAACTATGGCTACACCTTC.

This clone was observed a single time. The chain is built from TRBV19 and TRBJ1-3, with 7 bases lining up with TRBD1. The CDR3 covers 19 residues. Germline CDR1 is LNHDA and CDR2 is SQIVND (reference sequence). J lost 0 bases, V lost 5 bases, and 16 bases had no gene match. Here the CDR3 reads CASSGRDRGRNDSGNTIYF. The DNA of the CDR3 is TGTGCCAGTAGTGGCCGGGACAGAGGCCGAAACGACTCTGGAAACACCATATATTTT.

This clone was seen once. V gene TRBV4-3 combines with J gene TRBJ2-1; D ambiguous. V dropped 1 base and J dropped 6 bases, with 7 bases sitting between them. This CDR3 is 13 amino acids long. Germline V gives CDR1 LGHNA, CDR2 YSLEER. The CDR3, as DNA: TGCGCCAGCAGCCAAGCACTCGGCAATGAGCAGTTCTTC. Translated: CASSQALGNEQFF.

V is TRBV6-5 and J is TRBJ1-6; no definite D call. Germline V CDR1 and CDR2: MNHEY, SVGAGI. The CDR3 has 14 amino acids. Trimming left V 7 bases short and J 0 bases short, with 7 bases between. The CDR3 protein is CASTGTSYNSPLHF. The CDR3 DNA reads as TGTGCCAGCACAGGCACCTCCTATAATTCACCCCTCCACTTT.

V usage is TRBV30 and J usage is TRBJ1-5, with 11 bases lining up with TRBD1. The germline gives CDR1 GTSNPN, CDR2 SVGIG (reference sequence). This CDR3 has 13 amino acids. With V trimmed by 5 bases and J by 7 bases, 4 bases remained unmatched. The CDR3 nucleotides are TGTGCCTGGGGGGGGACAGGGGGACAGCCCCAGCATTTT. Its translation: CAWGGTGGQPQHF.

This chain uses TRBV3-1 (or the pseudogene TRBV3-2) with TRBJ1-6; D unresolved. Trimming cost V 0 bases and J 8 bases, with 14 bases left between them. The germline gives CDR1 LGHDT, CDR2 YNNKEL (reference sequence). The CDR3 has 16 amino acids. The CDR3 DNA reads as TGTGCCAGCAGCCAAGAAGTGAGGCTATCAGATTCACCCCTCCACTTT. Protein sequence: CASSQEVRLSDSPLHF.

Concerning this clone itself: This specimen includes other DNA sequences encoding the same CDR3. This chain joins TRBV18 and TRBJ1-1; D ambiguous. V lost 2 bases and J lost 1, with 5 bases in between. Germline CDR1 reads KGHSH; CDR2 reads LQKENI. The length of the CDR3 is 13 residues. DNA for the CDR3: TGTGCCAGCTCACCATCAGAGAACACTGAAGCTTTCTTT. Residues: CASSPSENTEAFF.

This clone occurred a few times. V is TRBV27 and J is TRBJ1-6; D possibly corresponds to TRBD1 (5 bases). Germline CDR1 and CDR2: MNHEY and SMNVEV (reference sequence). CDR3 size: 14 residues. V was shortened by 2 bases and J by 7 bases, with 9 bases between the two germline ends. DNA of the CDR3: TGTGCCAGCAGTTTAACAGGTTCAAATTCACCCCTCCACTTT. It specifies CASSLTGSNSPLHF.

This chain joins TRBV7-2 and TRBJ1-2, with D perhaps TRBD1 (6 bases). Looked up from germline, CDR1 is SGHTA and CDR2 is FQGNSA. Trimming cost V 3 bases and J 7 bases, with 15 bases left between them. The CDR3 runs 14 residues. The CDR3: CASSLLTGLSGYTF. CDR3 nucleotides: TGTGCCAGCAGCTTGCTCACAGGGTTAAGTGGCTACACCTTC.

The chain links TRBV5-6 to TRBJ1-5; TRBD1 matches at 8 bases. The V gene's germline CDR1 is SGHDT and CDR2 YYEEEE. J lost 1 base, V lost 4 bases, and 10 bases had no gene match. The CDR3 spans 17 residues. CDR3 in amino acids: CASSVRQGTGSNQPQHF. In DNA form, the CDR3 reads TGTGCCAGCAGCGTACGCCAGGGGACAGGAAGCAATCAGCCCCAGCATTTT. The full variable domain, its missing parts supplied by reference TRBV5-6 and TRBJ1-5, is DAGVTQSPTHLIKTRGQQVTLRCSPKSGHDTVSWYQQALGQGPQFIFQYYEEEERQRGNFPDRFSGHQFPNYSSELNVNALLLGDSALYLCASSVRQGTGSNQPQHFGDGTRLSIL.

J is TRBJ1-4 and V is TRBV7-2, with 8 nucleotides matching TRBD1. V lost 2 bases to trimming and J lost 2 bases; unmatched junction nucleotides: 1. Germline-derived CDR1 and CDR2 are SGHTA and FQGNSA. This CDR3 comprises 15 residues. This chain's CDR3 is CASSLWTGTNEKLFF. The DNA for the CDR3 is TGTGCCAGCAGCTTATGGACAGGGACTAATGAAAAACTGTTTTTT.

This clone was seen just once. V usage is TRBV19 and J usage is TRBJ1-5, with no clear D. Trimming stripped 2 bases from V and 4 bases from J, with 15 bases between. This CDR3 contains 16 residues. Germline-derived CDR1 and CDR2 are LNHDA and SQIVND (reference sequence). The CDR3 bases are TGTGCCAGTAGTATATCCCTGGGCATGGGTAATCAGCCCCAGCATTTT. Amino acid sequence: CASSISLGMGNQPQHF.

Here the CDR3 DNA reads TGTGCCAGCAGTTACTCGACCCGGGAGGGCTACACCTTC. As protein: CASSYSTREGYTF. The V call is TRBV6-5, the J call TRBJ1-2; D call uncertain. V was shortened by 0 bases and J by 8 bases, with 10 bases between the two germline ends. There are 13 residues in the CDR3. Germline-derived CDR1 and CDR2 are MNHEY and SVGAGI.

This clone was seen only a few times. CDR3: CASSSDLAGSYNEQFF. The CDR3 DNA follows: TGTGCCAGCAGCTCCGATCTAGCGGGGTCCTACAATGAGCAGTTCTTC. V gene TRBV5-6 combines with J gene TRBJ2-1; 9 nucleotides match TRBD2. V trimming: 3 bases; J trimming: 1 base; junction bases outside the gene matches: 5. This CDR3 has 16 amino acids. The V gene's germline CDR1 is SGHDT and CDR2 YYEEEE.